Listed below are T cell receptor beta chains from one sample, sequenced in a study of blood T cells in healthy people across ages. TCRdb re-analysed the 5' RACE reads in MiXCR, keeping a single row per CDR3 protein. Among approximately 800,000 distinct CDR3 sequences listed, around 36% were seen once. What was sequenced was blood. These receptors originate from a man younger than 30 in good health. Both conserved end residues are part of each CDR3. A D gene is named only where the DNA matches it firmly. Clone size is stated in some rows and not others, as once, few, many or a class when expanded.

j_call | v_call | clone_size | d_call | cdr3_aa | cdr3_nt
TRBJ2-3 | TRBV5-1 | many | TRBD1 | CASSLGTGDDTQYF | TGCGCCAGCAGCTTGGGGACAGGGGACGATACGCAGTATTTT
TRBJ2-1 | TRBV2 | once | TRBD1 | CASSKWTGHSYEQFF | TGTGCCAGCAGTAAATGGACAGGGCATTCCTACGAGCAGTTCTTC
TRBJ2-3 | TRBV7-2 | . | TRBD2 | CASSLEQRGSMYF | TGTGCCAGCAGCTTAGAGCAGCGGGGGAGCATGTATTTT
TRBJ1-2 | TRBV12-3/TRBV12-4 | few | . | CASSLSGLESYTF | TGTGCCAGCAGTTTATCGGGTCTCGAGAGCTACACCTTC
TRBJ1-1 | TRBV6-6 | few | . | CGSSFVNTEAFF | TGTGGCAGCAGTTTTGTGAACACTGAAGCTTTCTTT
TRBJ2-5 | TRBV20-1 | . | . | CSASLPRGGETQYF | TGCAGTGCTAGTTTGCCCAGGGGTGGAGAGACCCAGTACTTC
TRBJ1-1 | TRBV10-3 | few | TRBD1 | CAISGTGWGTEAFF | TGTGCCATCAGTGGGACAGGGTGGGGCACTGAAGCTTTCTTT
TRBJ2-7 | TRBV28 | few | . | CASRKDGRLTYEQYF | TGTGCCAGCAGAAAGGACGGACGACTGACCTACGAGCAGTACTTC
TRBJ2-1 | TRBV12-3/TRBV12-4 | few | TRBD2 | CASRELAGSHNEQFF | TGTGCCAGCAGAGAACTAGCGGGGAGTCACAATGAGCAGTTCTTC
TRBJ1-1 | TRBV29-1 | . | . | CSVVDRNTEAFF | TGCAGCGTTGTGGACAGGAACACTGAAGCTTTCTTT
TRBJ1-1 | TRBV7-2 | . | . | CASGTRVDTEAFF | TGTGCCAGCGGTACCAGGGTGGACACTGAAGCTTTCTTT
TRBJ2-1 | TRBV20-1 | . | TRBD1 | CSARVRDRGINEQFF | TGCAGTGCGCGCGTCCGGGACAGGGGGATCAATGAGCAGTTCTTC
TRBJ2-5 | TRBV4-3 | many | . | CASSQGDLNQETQYF | TGCGCCAGCAGCCAAGGGGACCTTAACCAAGAGACCCAGTACTTC
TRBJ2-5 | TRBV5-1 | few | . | CASSVNWETQYF | TGCGCCAGCAGCGTTAATTGGGAGACCCAGTACTTC
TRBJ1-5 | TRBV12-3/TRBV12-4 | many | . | CASSFQGSSNQPQHF | TGTGCCAGCAGTTTCCAGGGTTCGTCAAATCAGCCCCAGCATTTT
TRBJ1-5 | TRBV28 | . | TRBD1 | CASHQDRGYGQPQHF | TGTGCCAGCCACCAGGACAGGGGGTATGGTCAGCCCCAGCATTTT
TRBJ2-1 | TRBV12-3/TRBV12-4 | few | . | CASSFMGRPTEEQFF | TGTGCCAGCAGTTTTATGGGACGGCCAACGGAGGAGCAGTTCTTC
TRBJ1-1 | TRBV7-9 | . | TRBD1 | CASTKGQKNTEAFF | TGTGCCAGCACTAAGGGACAGAAGAACACTGAAGCTTTCTTT
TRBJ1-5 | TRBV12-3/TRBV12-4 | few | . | CASSLRGNNQPQHF | TGTGCCAGCAGTTTACGAGGCAACAATCAGCCCCAGCATTTT
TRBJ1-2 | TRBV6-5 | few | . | CASSYTGLDGYTF | TGTGCCAGCAGTTATACGGGGCTGGATGGCTACACCTTC